A selection of T cell receptor beta chains follows, all from one sample in a study of beta chain features in type 1 diabetes. Produced via immunoSEQ multiplex PCR; TCRdb's table is partial and in-frame only. The table has approximately 110,000 clones, 40% seen once. The sequencing input was stem cell memory CD4+ T cells from blood. Source of these receptors: a young woman in good health. Both conserved end residues are trimmed from each CDR3. Clone size is given for some rows only: seen once, a few or many times, or a class if the clone is expanded.

CDR3 length,V gene,clone size,J gene,CDR3 protein
10,TRBV28,.,TRBJ1-2,ATAQGSYGYT
19,TRBV4-1,.,TRBJ2-1,ASSQDHRGLAGVGIRNEQF
12,TRBV6-6,.,TRBJ1-1,ASSHRDRATEAF
11,TRBV13,.,TRBJ2-3,ASSVKGTPTQY
13,TRBV10-2,.,TRBJ2-3,ATGLAGFTTDTQY
10,TRBV11-1,.,TRBJ1-2,ASSPDSYGYT
13,TRBV9,.,TRBJ2-7,ASSVDGGDYYEQY
13,TRBV7-3,.,TRBJ2-7,ASSPLAGPNYEQY
12,TRBV28,.,TRBJ1-2,ASNNRGPPHGYT
14,TRBV10-3,.,TRBJ2-3,AIRPQEGRMTDTQY
14,TRBV5-4,few,TRBJ2-1,ASSFTAGGPYNEQF
12,TRBV6-1,.,TRBJ2-4,ASSEALRAGYQY
15,TRBV29-1,.,TRBJ2-7,SVLAGLAGAGSYEQY
11,TRBV30,.,TRBJ1-1,AWNINTGTEAF
11,TRBV19,.,TRBJ2-7,ASRGGNSYEQY
12,TRBV28,.,TRBJ1-1,ASSFHRGWTEAF
13,TRBV27,.,TRBJ1-5,ASSFRSYSNQPQH
11,TRBV29-1,.,TRBJ2-7,SAEGLAGQEQY
10,TRBV10-2,once,TRBJ1-2,ASSEGHYGYT
12,TRBV18,.,TRBJ1-2,ASSPRGMAHGYT
13,TRBV5-6,.,TRBJ2-3,ASSYRERVADTQY
12,TRBV6-5,few,TRBJ2-2,ASSYSSGPGELF
12,TRBV19,.,TRBJ2-1,ASRTTRQNNEQF
13,TRBV5-6,.,TRBJ2-6,ASSLVQSGANVLT
14,TRBV5-1,once,TRBJ2-5,ASSVTGAPVLVDKY